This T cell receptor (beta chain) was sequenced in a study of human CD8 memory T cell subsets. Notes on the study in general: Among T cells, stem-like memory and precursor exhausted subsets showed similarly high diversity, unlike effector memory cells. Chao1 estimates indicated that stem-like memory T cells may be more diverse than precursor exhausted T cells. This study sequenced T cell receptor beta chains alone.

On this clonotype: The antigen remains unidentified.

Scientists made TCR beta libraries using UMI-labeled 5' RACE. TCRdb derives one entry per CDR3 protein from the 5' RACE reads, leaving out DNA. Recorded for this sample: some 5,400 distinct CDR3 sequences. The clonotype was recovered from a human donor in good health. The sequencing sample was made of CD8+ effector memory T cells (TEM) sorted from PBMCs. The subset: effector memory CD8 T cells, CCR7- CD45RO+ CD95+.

The chain's CDR3 is CSARGLAGGKSVEVETQYF. The rearrangement links TRBV20-1 to TRBJ2-5; the TCRdb call, TRBD2, lacks DNA for checking. Germline loops: CDR1 DFQATT, CDR2 SNEGSKA (reference sequence). The CDR3 is made up of 19 amino acids.